These 26 T cell receptor beta chains originate from one sample sequenced in a study of CD8+ T cells in alopecia areata. RNA was extracted and reverse transcribed into cDNA as the sequencing template. Sequenced by immunoSEQ multiplex PCR; TCRdb stores in-frame clones only, minus some. This table holds around 130,000 clones, approximately 53% found once. The sequencing used CD4+ T cells sorted from blood, collected at week 0. The receptors stem from a human donor with alopecia areata.

This chain uses TRBV7-2 with TRBJ2-7, with 7 bases lining up with TRBD2. CDR3 length equals 14 residues. V lost 0 bases and J lost 6; bases outside the gene matches: 5. Germline-derived CDR1 and CDR2 are SGHTA and FQGNSA. The CDR3 sequence: CASSLAREMGEQYF. The DNA for the CDR3 is TGTGCCAGCAGCTTAGCGCGGGAGATGGGCGAGCAGTACTTC.

The V and J genes are TRBV4-3 and TRBJ2-7; perhaps TRBD2 as D (6 bases). Germline V gives CDR1 LGHNA, CDR2 YSLEER. The ends were cut back, 0 bases at V and 2 bases at J, with 11 bases in the middle. CDR3 length equals 15 residues. DNA for the CDR3: TGCGCCAGCAGCCAAGAGGGCGGGGTTCCCTACGAGCAGTACTTC. Protein sequence: CASSQEGGVPYEQYF.

The V gene is TRBV4-3, the J gene TRBJ2-3; D is perhaps TRBD1 (6 bases). V lost 0 bases and J lost 4, with 14 bases in between. The germline V gene encodes CDR1 LGHNA and CDR2 YSLEER. The CDR3 loop spans 16 amino acids. The CDR3 DNA follows: TGCGCCAGCAGCCAAGAGTGGGGCAGGGGATCAGATACGCAGTATTTT. Protein product: CASSQEWGRGSDTQYF.

This chain connects TRBV7-2 to TRBJ2-2, with D maybe TRBD2 (6 bases). The CDR3 has 14 residues. V dropped 3 bases and J dropped 2 bases, with 7 bases sitting between them. CDR1 is SGHTA and CDR2 is FQGNSA in the germline V gene. The CDR3 DNA reads TGTGCCAGCAGCTTCGGACTAAACACCGGGGAGCTGTTTTTT. This gives the protein CASSFGLNTGELFF.

This clone was observed a few times. The chain combines TRBV5-1 with TRBJ2-5, with a tentative D call TRBD2 (6 bases). The CDR3 has 15 residues. V lost 0 bases, J lost 4 bases, and 13 bases lay in between. Germline V gives CDR1 SGHRS, CDR2 YFSETQ. Here the CDR3 reads CASSLVGGSTETQYF. The CDR3 DNA reads as TGCGCCAGCAGCTTGGTGGGGGGATCAACAGAGACCCAGTACTTC.

This chain links TRBV28 with TRBJ2-7, with D maybe TRBD2 (6 bases). Trimming stripped 10 bases from V and 0 bases from J, with 19 bases between. CDR1 MDHEN and CDR2 SYDVKM come from the germline V gene. CDR3 length equals 15 residues. CDR3 nucleotide sequence: TGTGCCACCACCGCGGCGGCGACTAGCTCCTACGAGCAGTACTTC. This gives the protein CATTAAATSSYEQYF. The complete variable domain, with remaining parts taken from reference TRBV28 and TRBJ2-7, reads DVKVTQSSRYLVKRTGEKVFLECVQDMDHENMFWYRQDPGLGLRLIYFSYDVKMKEKGDIPEGYSVSREKKERFSLILESASTNQTSMYLCATTAAATSSYEQYFGPGTRLTVT.

The J gene is TRBJ2-7, the V gene TRBV9, with TRBD2 identical over 10 bases. The CDR3 runs 15 residues. V gave up 3 bases and J gave up 0 bases; unmatched junction bases: 3. Germline values: CDR1 SGDLS, CDR2 YYNGEE. This CDR3 is CASSAGLAASYEQYF. For the CDR3, the DNA is TGTGCCAGCAGCGCCGGACTAGCGGCCTCCTACGAGCAGTACTTC.

This clone turned up a few times. The rearrangement joins TRBV29-1 to TRBJ2-5, with D possibly matching TRBD2 (5 bases). The CDR3 is 13 amino acids. With 6 bases removed from V and 3 bases from J, the gap between germline ends came to 14 bases. The V gene's germline CDR1 is SQVTM and CDR2 ANQGSEA. The CDR3 DNA follows: TGCAGCGTCGCCATAGCGATGAAAGAGACCCAGTACTTC. Protein: CSVAIAMKETQYF.

This chain links TRBV2 with TRBJ2-4, with D unclear. CDR3 length: 11 residues. Trimming removed 3 bases at V and 3 bases at J, with 0 bases between. Germline loops: CDR1 SNHLY, CDR2 FYNNEI. The CDR3 protein is CASSDKNIQYF. The CDR3, as DNA: TGTGCCAGCAGTGACAAAAACATTCAGTACTTC.

The V gene is TRBV30, the J gene TRBJ2-3; 11 nucleotides match TRBD2. The CDR3 length is 18 residues. Germline V CDR1 and CDR2: GTSNPN, SVGIG (reference sequence). V was pared by 4 bases and J by 2 bases, with 14 bases of the junction left unmatched. The chain's CDR3 is CAWTPGLAAPSSTDTQYF. The CDR3 region has the DNA TGTGCCTGGACCCCGGGACTAGCGGCTCCCAGTTCCACAGATACGCAGTATTTT.

There are a few counts of this clone. The chain couples TRBV5-1 to TRBJ1-2; D is ambiguous. V lost 0 bases and J 1 base, leaving 10 bases between the germline ends. Germline assignment: CDR1 SGHRS and CDR2 YFSETQ. This CDR3 region has 15 residues. DNA of the CDR3: TGCGCCAGCAGCTTGGCCGCCAGTAATAACTATGGCTACACCTTC. Translating it yields CASSLAASNNYGYTF.

The V call is TRBV5-4, the J call TRBJ2-1, with D tentatively TRBD2 (5 bases). V gave up 4 bases and J gave up 8 bases, with 13 bases separating them. This CDR3 is built from 13 residues. The germline V gene has CDR1 SGHNT and CDR2 YYREEE (reference sequence). The CDR3 nucleotides are TGTGCCAGCAGCCTAACCGGGGTCGATGAGCAGTTCTTC. Its protein is CASSLTGVDEQFF.

The chain uses TRBV11-3 and TRBJ2-1; possibly TRBD1 or TRBD2 for D (5 bases each). The CDR3 has 14 residues. Per germline, CDR1 SGHNT and CDR2 YENEEA. V was cut by 1 base and J by 6 bases, with 10 bases left in between. CDR3 region: CASSLGGEGNEQFF. As DNA, the CDR3 is TGTGCCAGCAGCTTAGGAGGGGAAGGCAATGAGCAGTTCTTC.

The chain combines TRBV7-2 with TRBJ2-1, with TRBD2 matching over 14 bases. J was trimmed by 8 bases and V by 5 bases; bases with no gene match: 5. The CDR3 is 15 amino acids. The V gene's germline CDR1 is SGHTA and CDR2 FQGNSA. CDR3: CASSLPGLAGDEQFF. In nucleotides, the CDR3 is TGTGCCAGCAGCCTACCGGGACTAGCGGGGGATGAGCAGTTCTTC.

This clone was counted only a few times. V is TRBV29-1 and J is TRBJ1-2; perhaps TRBD1 as D (5 bases). V was shortened by 8 bases and J by 6 bases, with 19 bases between the two germline ends. This CDR3 comprises 13 residues. The germline V gene encodes CDR1 SQVTM and CDR2 ANQGSEA. CDR3: CSIRRGEDHGYTF. CDR3 nucleotide sequence: TGCAGCATCCGACGGGGGGAGGACCATGGCTACACCTTC.

V is TRBV5-1 and J is TRBJ1-4, with D possibly TRBD1 on 6 matching bases. V was clipped by 0 bases and J by 3 bases, with 12 bases between them. Germline loops: CDR1 SGHRS, CDR2 YFSETQ. The CDR3 length is 16 residues. For the CDR3, the DNA is TGCGCCAGCAGCTTGGGTGGACAGCGGGCTAATGAAAAACTGTTTTTT. It is translated as CASSLGGQRANEKLFF.

This clone was detected a few times. The V gene is TRBV6-1, the J gene TRBJ2-5, with 7 bases matching TRBD1. CDR3 size: 13 residues. The germline CDR1 and CDR2 sequences are MNHNS and SASEGT. Trimming cost V 0 bases and J 7 bases; bases outside gene matches: 2. The CDR3 DNA reads as TGTGCCAGCAGTGAAGCCGGACAGGCGACCCAGTACTTC. Translated, it gives CASSEAGQATQYF.

The chain couples TRBV9 to TRBJ1-2; perhaps TRBD1 as D (6 bases). V was trimmed by 0 bases and J by 3 bases, leaving 15 bases between them. This CDR3 contains 16 residues. Germline-derived CDR1 and CDR2 are SGDLS and YYNGEE. CDR3 in amino acids: CASSVGSWGQDYGYTF. As DNA, the CDR3 is TGTGCCAGCAGCGTAGGTTCCTGGGGGCAGGACTATGGCTACACCTTC.

This CDR3 reads CAWRLGYEQYF. Written as DNA, the CDR3 is TGTGCCTGGAGACTCGGTTACGAGCAGTACTTC. The chain joins TRBV30 to TRBJ2-7; no clear D gene. V was pared by 3 bases and J by 4 bases, with 7 bases between. Germline V gene sequence: CDR1 GTSNPN, CDR2 SVGIG (reference sequence). This CDR3 comprises 11 residues. Complete variable domain (other parts from reference TRBV30 and TRBJ2-7): SQTIHQWPATLVQPVGSPLSLECTVEGTSNPNLYWYRQAAGRGLQLLFYSVGIGQISSEVPQNLSASRPQDRQFILSSKKLLLSDSGFYLCAWRLGYEQYFGPGTRLTVT.

The rearrangement joins TRBV6-5 to TRBJ1-2; the match to TRBD1 covers 7 bases. There are 14 residues in the CDR3. Germline CDR1 is MNHEY and CDR2 is SVGAGI. J lost 5 bases, V lost 0 bases, and 3 bases had no gene match. The CDR3 DNA sequence: TGTGCCAGCAGTTACTCCGGGACAGATTATGGCTACACCTTC. As protein: CASSYSGTDYGYTF.

The genes are TRBV29-1 and TRBJ1-2, with 7 bases lining up with TRBD1. Per germline, CDR1 SQVTM and CDR2 ANQGSEA. The J segment lost 4 bases and the V segment lost 4 bases, leaving 6 bases of the junction unmatched. The CDR3 extends over 13 amino acids. In DNA form, the CDR3 reads TGCAGCGTTGCGACAGGGTTAGGCTATGGCTACACCTTC. It codes for CSVATGLGYGYTF.

The rearrangement joins TRBV4-3 to TRBJ2-1, with 14 bases fitting TRBD2. Germline V gene sequence: CDR1 LGHNA, CDR2 YSLEER. The CDR3 is 17 residues long. V shed 5 bases, J shed 2 bases, and the junction held 5 bases outside the gene matches. The CDR3 loop reads CASSFRLAGGPYNEQFF. The CDR3 nucleotides read TGCGCCAGCAGCTTCCGACTAGCGGGAGGGCCCTACAATGAGCAGTTCTTC.

This clone was seen only once. The V call is TRBV4-3, the J call TRBJ2-2, with D possibly being TRBD1 (6 bases). CDR1 and CDR2 from the germline V gene are LGHNA and YSLEER. The CDR3 has 14 amino acids. Trimming left V 1 base short and J 7 bases short, with 10 bases between. The CDR3 loop is CASSQVQGHGELFF. The CDR3 nucleotides read TGCGCCAGCAGCCAAGTTCAGGGGCACGGGGAGCTGTTTTTT.

Here the CDR3 DNA reads TGTGCCAGCAGCCAATTGGGTGGGGTAGGTCAGCCCCAGCATTTT. Protein: CASSQLGGVGQPQHF. The V call is TRBV27, the J call TRBJ1-5; D remains ambiguous. Germline CDR1 is MNHEY and CDR2 is SMNVEV (reference sequence). This CDR3 is 15 amino acids long. The V end lost 6 bases, the J end lost 6 bases, and 18 bases lay between the germline ends.

V is TRBV7-3 and J is TRBJ2-3, with a tentative D call TRBD1 (6 bases). Trimming took 6 bases from V and 4 from J, leaving 11 bases between them. CDR3 length equals 13 residues. Germline CDR1 reads SGHTA; CDR2 reads FQGTGA. CDR3 nucleotides: TGTGCCAGCAGTCTTCAGGGGTCAGATACGCAGTATTTT. Translating gives CASSLQGSDTQYF.

The chain has TRBV6-1 and TRBJ2-7; TRBD1 agrees at 8 bases. With V trimmed by 2 bases and J by 1 base, 4 bases remained unmatched. The CDR3 is made up of 15 amino acids. CDR1 MNHNS and CDR2 SASEGT come from the germline V gene. The CDR3 DNA reads TGTGCCAGCAGTGAAACAGGGGGAGAATCCTACGAGCAGTACTTC. Translation: CASSETGGESYEQYF.